This T cell receptor (beta chain) was recorded in a study of blood T cells in healthy people across ages. Regarding the study as a whole: TCR beta diversity tracked closely with naive T cell percentage. Both higher diversity and more naive CD4+ cells marked long-lived donors when set against aged donors.

The CDR3 has 13 amino acids. V was clipped by 1 base and J by 5 bases, with 8 bases between them. Germline V gives CDR1 SGHTA, CDR2 FQGNSA. This clonotype was recorded many times. Its antigen is unknown. The second PCR ran about 6 to 12 cycles with a sample-barcoded 5' primer and J-beta primers. One entry per CDR3 protein results from TCRdb running MiXCR on the 5' RACE reads. Here the sample spans roughly 1,800,000 distinct CDR3 sequences, around half being singletons. The TCR comes from a woman aged 40 to 50 in good health. The sequencing input was blood. The V call is TRBV7-2, the J call TRBJ2-5; D call uncertain. CDR3: CASSLEGLETQYF. Here the CDR3 DNA reads TGTGCCAGCAGCTTAGAGGGCTTGGAGACCCAGTACTTC. The full variable domain, in which reference TRBV7-2 and TRBJ2-5 provide the parts outside the CDR3, is GAGVSQSPSNKVTEKGKDVELRCDPISGHTALYWYRQSLGQGLEFLIYFQGNSAPDKSGLPSDRFSAERTGGSVSTLTIQRTQQEDSAVYLCASSLEGLETQYFGPGTRLLVL.